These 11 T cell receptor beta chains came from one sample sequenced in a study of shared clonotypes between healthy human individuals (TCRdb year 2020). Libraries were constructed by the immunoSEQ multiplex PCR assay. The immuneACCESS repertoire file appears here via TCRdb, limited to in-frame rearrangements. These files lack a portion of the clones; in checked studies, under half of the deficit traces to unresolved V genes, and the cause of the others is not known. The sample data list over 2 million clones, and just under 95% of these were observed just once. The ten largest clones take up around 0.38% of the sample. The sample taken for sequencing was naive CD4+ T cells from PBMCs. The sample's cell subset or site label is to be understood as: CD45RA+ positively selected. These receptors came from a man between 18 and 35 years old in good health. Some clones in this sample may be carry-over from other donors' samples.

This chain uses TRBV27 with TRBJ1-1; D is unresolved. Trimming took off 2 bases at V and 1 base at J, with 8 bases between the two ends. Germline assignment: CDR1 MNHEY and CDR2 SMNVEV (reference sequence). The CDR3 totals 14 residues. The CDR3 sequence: CASSLRPANTEAFF. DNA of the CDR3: TGTGCCAGCAGTTTACGCCCCGCGAACACTGAAGCTTTCTTT.

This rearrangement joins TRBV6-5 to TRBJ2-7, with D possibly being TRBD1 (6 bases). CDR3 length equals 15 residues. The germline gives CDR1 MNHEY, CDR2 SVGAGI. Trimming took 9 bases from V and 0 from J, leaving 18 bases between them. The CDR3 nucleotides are TGTGCCAGTCAATACAACAGGGACCCCTCCTACGAGCAGTACTTC. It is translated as CASQYNRDPSYEQYF.

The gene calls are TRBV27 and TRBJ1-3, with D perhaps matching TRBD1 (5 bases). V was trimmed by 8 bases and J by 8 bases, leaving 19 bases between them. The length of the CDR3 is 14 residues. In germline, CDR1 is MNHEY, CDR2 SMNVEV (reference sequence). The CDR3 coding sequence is TGTGCCAGCCTCTCGCGGACAACGGAGGACACCATATATTTT. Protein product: CASLSRTTEDTIYF.

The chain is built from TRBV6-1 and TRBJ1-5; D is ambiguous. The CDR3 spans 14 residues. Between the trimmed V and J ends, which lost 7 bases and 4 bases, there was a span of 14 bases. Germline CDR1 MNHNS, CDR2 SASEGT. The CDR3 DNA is TGTGCCAGCACCTCGACTTGGATAAATCAGCCCCAGCATTTT. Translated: CASTSTWINQPQHF.

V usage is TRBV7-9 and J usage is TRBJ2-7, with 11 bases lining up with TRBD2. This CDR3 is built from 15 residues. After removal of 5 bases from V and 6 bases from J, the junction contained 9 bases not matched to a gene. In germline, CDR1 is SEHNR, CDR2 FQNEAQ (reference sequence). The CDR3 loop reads CASSLQTGTSGEQYF. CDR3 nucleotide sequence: TGTGCCAGCAGCCTACAAACCGGGACTAGCGGCGAGCAGTACTTC.

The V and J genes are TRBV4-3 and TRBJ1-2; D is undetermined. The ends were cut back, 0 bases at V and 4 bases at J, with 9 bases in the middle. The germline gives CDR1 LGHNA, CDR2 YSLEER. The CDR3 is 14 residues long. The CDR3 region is CASSQDIGVYGYTF. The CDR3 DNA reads TGCGCCAGCAGCCAAGATATCGGGGTCTATGGCTACACCTTC.

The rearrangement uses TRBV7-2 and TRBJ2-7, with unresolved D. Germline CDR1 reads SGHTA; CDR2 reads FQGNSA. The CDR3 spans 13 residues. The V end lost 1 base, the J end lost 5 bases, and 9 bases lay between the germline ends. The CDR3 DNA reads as TGTGCCAGCAGCTTAGGGGTTTACGACGAGCAGTACTTC. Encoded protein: CASSLGVYDEQYF.

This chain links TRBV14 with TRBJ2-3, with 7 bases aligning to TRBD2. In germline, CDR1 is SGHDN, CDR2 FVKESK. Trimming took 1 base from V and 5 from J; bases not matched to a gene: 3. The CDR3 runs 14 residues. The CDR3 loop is CASSQGGSKDTQYF. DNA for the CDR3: TGTGCCAGCAGCCAAGGCGGGAGTAAAGATACGCAGTATTTT.

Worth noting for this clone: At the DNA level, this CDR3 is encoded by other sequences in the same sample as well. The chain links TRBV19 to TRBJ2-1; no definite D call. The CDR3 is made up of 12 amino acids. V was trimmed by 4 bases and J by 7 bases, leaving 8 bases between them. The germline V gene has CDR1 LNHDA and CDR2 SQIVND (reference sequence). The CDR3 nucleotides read TGTGCCAGTAGTACGCTAGGAAATGAGCAGTTCTTC. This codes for CASSTLGNEQFF.

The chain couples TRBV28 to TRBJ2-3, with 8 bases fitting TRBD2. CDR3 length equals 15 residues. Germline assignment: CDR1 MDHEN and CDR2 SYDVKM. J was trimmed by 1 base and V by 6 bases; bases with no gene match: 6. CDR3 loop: CASSIPGLGTDTQYF. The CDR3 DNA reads TGTGCCAGCAGCATACCGGGACTAGGCACAGATACGCAGTATTTT.

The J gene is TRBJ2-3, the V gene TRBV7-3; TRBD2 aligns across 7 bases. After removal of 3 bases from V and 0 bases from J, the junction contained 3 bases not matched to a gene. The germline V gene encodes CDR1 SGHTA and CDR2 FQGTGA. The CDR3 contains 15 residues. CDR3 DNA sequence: TGTGCCAGCAGCTTGAGCGGGACCAGCACAGATACGCAGTATTTT. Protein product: CASSLSGTSTDTQYF.